This T cell receptor (beta chain) was captured in a study of cytomegalovirus exposure and HLA in healthy donors. Here immunoSEQ multiplex PCR was the method, and the copy in TCRdb shows in-frame clones only, minus some. Of under 150,000 clones in the sample, roughly 90% are singletons; the top ten hold 1.5% to 2%. This CDR3 comprises 14 residues. The germline V gene has CDR1 MNHEY and CDR2 SVGAGI. The V end lost 0 bases, the J end lost 8 bases, and 13 bases lay between the germline ends. This clone was counted a few times. The source of this sequence is a woman between 18 and 29 years old in good health and CMV-seronegative. The sequenced material came from PBMCs. V usage is TRBV6-5 and J usage is TRBJ1-2; a weak D match, TRBD1 (5 bases). The DNA of the CDR3 is TGTGCCAGCAGTTACTCTTCAGGGCTGGGGGGCTACACCTTC. It specifies CASSYSSGLGGYTF.